A single count supports the clone carrying this T cell receptor (beta chain). The data were obtained in a study of T cell responses to AZD1222 COVID-19 vaccine. The V end lost 1 base, the J end lost 7 bases, and 13 bases lay between the germline ends. CDR1 and CDR2 from the germline V gene are SNHLY and FYNNEI. CDR3 size: 15 residues. Sequencing used immunoSEQ multiplex PCR; TCRdb keeps in-frame clones, though not all of them. In the table there are about 160,000 clones, approximately 87% of which are singletons. This sequence joins TRBV2 and TRBJ2-2; perhaps TRBD2 as D (5 bases). Sequences were derived from peripheral blood, sampled 28 days after the second AZD1222 dose. This clonotype was obtained from an adult who received the AZD1222 COVID-19 vaccine. CDR3 sequence reads: CASSEEDSGLGELFF. DNA for the CDR3: TGTGCCAGCAGTGAAGAGGACTCCGGTCTCGGGGAGCTGTTTTTT. Complete variable domain (other parts from reference TRBV2 and TRBJ2-2): EPEVTQTPSHQVTQMGQEVILRCVPISNHLYFYWYRQILGQKVEFLVSFYNNEISEKSEIFDDQFSVERPDGSNFTLKIRSTKLEDSAMYFCASSEEDSGLGELFFGEGSRLTVL.